This T cell receptor (beta chain) was identified during a study of T cell repertoires in cytomegalovirus infection. At the level of the study: Matching HLA type and CMV infection were both indicated by public TCR beta signatures.

Points on this clonotype: Its antigen is currently unknown.

Each CDR3 protein is one row after TCRdb ran MiXCR on the reads. The sample includes over 150,000 distinct CDR3 sequences, about 17% of them seen just once. General study points: Cumulative public TCR beta family frequency identified CMV carriers with the relevant HLA. CMV-specific TCR beta clonotypes restricted by HLA-C were the ones dominating the ex vivo response.

Germline CDR1 LGHNA, CDR2 YNFKEQ. The CDR3 spans 16 residues. Deletions cut 1 base from V and 0 bases from J, with 13 bases between. This TCR was recovered from a human donor in good health (CMV status not recorded). Some clones in this sample may be carry-over from other donors' samples. The V and J genes are TRBV4-2 and TRBJ2-7; no definite D call. The sample was CD8+ T cells from PBMCs. In nucleotides, the CDR3 is TGTGCCAGCAGCCAAGGGGCCGGCAGGAGCTCCTACGAGCAGTACTTC. Amino acids: CASSQGAGRSSYEQYF.